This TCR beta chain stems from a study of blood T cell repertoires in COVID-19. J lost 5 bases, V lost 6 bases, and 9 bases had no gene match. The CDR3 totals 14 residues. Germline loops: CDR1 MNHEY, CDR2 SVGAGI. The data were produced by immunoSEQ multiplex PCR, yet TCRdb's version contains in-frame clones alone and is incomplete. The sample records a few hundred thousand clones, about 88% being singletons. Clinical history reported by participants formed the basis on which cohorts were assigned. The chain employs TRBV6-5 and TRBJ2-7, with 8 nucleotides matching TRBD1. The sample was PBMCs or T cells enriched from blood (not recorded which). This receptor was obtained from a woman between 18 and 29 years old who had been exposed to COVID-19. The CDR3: CASRDPGQGDEQYF. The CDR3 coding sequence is TGTGCCAGCAGAGACCCCGGACAGGGTGACGAGCAGTACTTC.